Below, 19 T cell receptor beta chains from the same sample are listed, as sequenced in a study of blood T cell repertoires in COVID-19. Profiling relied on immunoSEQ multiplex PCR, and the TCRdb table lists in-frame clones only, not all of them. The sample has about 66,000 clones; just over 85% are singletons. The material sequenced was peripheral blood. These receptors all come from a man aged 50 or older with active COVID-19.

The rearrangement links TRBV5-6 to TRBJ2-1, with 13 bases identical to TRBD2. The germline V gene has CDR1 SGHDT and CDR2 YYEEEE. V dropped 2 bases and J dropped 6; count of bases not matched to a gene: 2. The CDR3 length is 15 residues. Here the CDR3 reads CASSLGLAGANEQFF. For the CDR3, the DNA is TGTGCCAGCAGCTTAGGACTAGCGGGAGCCAATGAGCAGTTCTTC.

The CDR3 reads CASSEGTSGMYNEQFF. DNA for the CDR3: TGCGCCAGCAGCGAAGGGACTAGCGGGATGTACAATGAGCAGTTCTTC. The rearrangement links TRBV5-1 to TRBJ2-1, with 13 bases lining up with TRBD2. The CDR3 is made up of 16 amino acids. V gave up 4 bases and J gave up 4 bases; unmatched junction bases: 5. Germline V gene data show CDR1 as SGHRS and CDR2 as YFSETQ. Looking up the rest from reference TRBV5-1 and TRBJ2-1 gives the full variable domain: KAGVTQTPRYLIKTRGQQVTLSCSPISGHRSVSWYQQTPGQGLQFLFEYFSETQRNKGNFPGRFSGRQFSNSRSEMNVSTLELGDSALYLCASSEGTSGMYNEQFFGPGTRLTVL.

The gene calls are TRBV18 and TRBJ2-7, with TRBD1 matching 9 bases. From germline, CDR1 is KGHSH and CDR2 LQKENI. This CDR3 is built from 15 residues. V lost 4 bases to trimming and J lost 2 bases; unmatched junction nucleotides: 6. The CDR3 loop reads CASSRQGVGAYEQYF. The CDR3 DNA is TGTGCCAGCTCACGACAGGGGGTGGGGGCCTACGAGCAGTACTTC.

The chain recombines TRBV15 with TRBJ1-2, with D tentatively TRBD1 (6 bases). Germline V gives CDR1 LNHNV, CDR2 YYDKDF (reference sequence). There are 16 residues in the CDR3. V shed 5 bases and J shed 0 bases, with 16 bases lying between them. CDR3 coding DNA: TGTGCCACCAGCGCACTATCAGGGGTCTCTAACTATGGCTACACCTTC. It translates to CATSALSGVSNYGYTF.

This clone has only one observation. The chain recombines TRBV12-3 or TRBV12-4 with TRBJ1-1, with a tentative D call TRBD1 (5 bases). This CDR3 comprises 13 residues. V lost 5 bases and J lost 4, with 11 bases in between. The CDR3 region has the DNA TGTGCCAGCAGTCCCAGGGAATCCACTGAAGCTTTCTTT. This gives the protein CASSPRESTEAFF.

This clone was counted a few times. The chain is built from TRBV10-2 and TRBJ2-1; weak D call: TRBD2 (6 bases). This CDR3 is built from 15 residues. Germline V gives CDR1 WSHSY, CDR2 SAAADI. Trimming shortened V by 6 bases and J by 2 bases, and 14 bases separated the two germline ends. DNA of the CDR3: TGCGCCAGCAGGAGAGCGGGCTCAACCTACAATGAGCAGTTCTTC. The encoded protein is CASRRAGSTYNEQFF.

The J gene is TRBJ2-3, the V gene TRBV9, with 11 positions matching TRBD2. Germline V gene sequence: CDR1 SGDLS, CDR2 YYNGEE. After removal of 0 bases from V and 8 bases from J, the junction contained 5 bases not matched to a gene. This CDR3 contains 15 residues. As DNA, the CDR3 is TGTGCCAGCAGCGTAGGGTCTAGCGGGGGGTCTACGCAGTATTTT. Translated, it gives CASSVGSSGGSTQYF.

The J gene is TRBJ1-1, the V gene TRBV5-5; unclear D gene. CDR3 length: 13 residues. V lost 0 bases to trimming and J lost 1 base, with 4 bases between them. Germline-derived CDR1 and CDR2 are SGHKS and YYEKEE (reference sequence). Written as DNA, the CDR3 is TGTGCCAGCAGCTTGGCTCGGAACACTGAAGCTTTCTTT. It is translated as CASSLARNTEAFF.

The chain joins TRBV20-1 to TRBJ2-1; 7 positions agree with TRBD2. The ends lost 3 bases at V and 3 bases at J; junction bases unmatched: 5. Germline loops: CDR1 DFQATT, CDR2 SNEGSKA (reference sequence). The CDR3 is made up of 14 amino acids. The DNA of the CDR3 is TGCAGTGCTAGTATCCAGCGGGGCTACAATGAGCAGTTCTTC. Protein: CSASIQRGYNEQFF.

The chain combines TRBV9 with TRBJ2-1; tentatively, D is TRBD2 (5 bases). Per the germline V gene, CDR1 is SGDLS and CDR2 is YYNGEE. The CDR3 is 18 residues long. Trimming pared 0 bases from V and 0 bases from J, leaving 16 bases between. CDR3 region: CASSVGLGSASSYNEQFF. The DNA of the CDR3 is TGTGCCAGCAGCGTAGGCCTTGGGAGCGCCAGCTCCTACAATGAGCAGTTCTTC. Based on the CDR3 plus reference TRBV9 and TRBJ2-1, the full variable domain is DSGVTQTPKHLITATGQRVTLRCSPRSGDLSVYWYQQSLDQGLQFLIQYYNGEERAKGNILERFSAQQFPDLHSELNLSSLELGDSALYFCASSVGLGSASSYNEQFFGPGTRLTVL.

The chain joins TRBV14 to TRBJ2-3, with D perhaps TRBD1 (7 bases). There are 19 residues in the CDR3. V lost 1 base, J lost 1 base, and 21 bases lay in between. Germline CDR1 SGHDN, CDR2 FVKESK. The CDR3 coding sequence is TGTGCCAGCAGCCAAGGGAGGGAAGAGACGGGGACAGGCACAGATACGCAGTATTTT. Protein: CASSQGREETGTGTDTQYF.

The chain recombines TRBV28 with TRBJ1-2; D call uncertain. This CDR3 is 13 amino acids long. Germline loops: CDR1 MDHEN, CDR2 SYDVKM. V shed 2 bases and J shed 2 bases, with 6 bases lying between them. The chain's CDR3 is CASSLIQNYGYTF. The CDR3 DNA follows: TGTGCCAGCAGTTTAATACAGAACTATGGCTACACCTTC.

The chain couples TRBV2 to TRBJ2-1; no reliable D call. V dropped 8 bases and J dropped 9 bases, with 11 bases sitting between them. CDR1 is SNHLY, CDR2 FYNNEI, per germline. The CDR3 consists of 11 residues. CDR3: CASSRSPEQFF. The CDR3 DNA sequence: TGTGCCAGCTCCCGAAGCCCTGAGCAGTTCTTC.

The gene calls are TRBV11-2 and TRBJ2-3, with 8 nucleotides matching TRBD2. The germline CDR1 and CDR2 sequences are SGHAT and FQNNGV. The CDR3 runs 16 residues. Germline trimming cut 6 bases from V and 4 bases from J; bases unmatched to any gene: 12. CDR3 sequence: CASSRLGGLGADTQYF. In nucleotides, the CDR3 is TGTGCCAGCAGTCGCTTGGGGGGACTAGGGGCAGATACGCAGTATTTT.

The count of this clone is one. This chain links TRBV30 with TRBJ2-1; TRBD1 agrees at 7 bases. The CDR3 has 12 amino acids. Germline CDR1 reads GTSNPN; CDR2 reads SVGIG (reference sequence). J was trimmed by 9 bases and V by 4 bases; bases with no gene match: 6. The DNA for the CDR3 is TGTGCCTGGACTGAGGGGGCGGCTGAGCAGTTCTTC. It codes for CAWTEGAAEQFF.

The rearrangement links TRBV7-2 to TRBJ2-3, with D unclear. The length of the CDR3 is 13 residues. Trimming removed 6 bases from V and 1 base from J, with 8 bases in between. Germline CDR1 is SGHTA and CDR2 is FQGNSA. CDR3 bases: TGTGCCAGCAGATCTACAGGCACAGATACGCAGTATTTT. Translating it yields CASRSTGTDTQYF.

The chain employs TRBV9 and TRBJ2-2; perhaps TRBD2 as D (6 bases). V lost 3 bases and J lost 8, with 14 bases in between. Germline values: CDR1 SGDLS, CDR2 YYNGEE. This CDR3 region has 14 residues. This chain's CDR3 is CASSAEGGPGELFF. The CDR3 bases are TGTGCCAGCAGCGCAGAGGGAGGACCAGGGGAGCTGTTTTTT.

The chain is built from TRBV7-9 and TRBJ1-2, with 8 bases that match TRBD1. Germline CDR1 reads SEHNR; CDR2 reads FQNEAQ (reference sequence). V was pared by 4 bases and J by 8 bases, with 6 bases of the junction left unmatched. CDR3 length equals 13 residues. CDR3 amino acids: CASSSTGVGGYTF. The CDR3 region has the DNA TGTGCCAGCAGCTCGACAGGGGTCGGCGGCTACACCTTC.

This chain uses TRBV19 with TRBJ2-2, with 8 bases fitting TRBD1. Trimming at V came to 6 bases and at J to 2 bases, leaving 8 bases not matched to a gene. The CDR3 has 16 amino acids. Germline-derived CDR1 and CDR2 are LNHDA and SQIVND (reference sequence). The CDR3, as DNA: TGTGCCAGTAGGGGCGGACAGGGCGGAAACACCGGGGAGCTGTTTTTT. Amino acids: CASRGGQGGNTGELFF.